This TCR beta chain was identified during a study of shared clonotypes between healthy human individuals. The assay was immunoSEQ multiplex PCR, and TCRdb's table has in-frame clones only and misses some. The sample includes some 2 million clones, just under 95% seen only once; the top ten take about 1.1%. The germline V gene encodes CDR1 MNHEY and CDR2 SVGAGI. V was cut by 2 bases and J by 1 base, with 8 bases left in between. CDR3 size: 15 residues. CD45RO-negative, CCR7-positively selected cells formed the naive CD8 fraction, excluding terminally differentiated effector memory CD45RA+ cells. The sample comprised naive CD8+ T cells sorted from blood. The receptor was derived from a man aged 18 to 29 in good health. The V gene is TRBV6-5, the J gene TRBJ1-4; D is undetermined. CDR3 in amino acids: CASSYGGETNEKLFF. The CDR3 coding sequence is TGTGCCAGCAGTTACGGCGGGGAAACTAATGAAAAACTGTTTTTT.